These 20 T cell receptor beta chains were sequenced from one sample in a study of response to subunit inactivated influenza vaccine. TCRdb reanalysed the RT-PCR reads using MiXCR and keeps one entry per CDR3 protein. The sample yields about 800,000 distinct CDR3 sequences, around 21% seen once. This specimen was PBMCs from blood, taken roughly 5 days after vaccination. These receptors were taken from a man aged 50 or older who received an inactivated influenza vaccine.

This clonotype was observed a few times. The V call is TRBV9, the J call TRBJ1-1; 9 bases agree with TRBD1. Trimming cost V 4 bases and J 1 base; bases outside gene matches: 5. The CDR3 is made up of 15 amino acids. In germline, CDR1 is SGDLS, CDR2 YYNGEE. The CDR3 is CASSPRDRENTEAFF. The DNA for the CDR3 is TGTGCCAGCAGCCCCCGGGACAGGGAGAACACTGAAGCTTTCTTT.

The chain carries TRBV19 and TRBJ1-2; 7 nucleotides match TRBD1. The V gene's germline CDR1 is LNHDA and CDR2 SQIVND (reference sequence). Unmatched junction bases numbered 14, after V lost 10 bases and J lost 3 bases. This CDR3 comprises 15 residues. In DNA form, the CDR3 reads TGTGCCACGGACCCCGGGACAGAGCTTTACTATGGCTACACCTTC. This gives the protein CATDPGTELYYGYTF.

V gene TRBV20-1 combines with J gene TRBJ2-2; 7 nucleotides agree with TRBD1. CDR3 size: 13 residues. Germline V gene data show CDR1 as DFQATT and CDR2 as SNEGSKA (reference sequence). The V gene end was trimmed by 6 bases and the J gene end by 6 bases; junction bases not matched to a gene: 7. DNA of the CDR3: TGCAGTGCACAACGCCAGGGGGCCGGGGAGCTGTTTTTT. Residues: CSAQRQGAGELFF.

The chain uses TRBV7-2 and TRBJ2-5; weak D call: TRBD1 (7 bases). Germline V CDR1 and CDR2: SGHTA, FQGNSA. The CDR3 loop spans 16 amino acids. Trimming shortened V by 1 base and J by 5 bases, and 17 bases separated the two germline ends. The CDR3 nucleotides read TGTGCCAGCAGCTTAGTTCGGGGACAGACTAGGGAGACCCAGTACTTC. The encoded protein is CASSLVRGQTRETQYF.

Concerning this clonotype: A much larger clone sits a single nucleotide away, making a read error possible. V gene TRBV12-3 or TRBV12-4 combines with J gene TRBJ2-1; D may be TRBD1 or TRBD2 (5 bases each). The CDR3 runs 14 residues. CDR3 bases: TGTGCCAGCAGACGGGACGGAGCCTACAGTGAGCAGTTCTTC. It encodes CASRRDGAYSEQFF.

Only one count was recorded for this clonotype. V usage is TRBV29-1 and J usage is TRBJ2-1; 12 nucleotides agree with TRBD2. Trimming removed 1 base from V and 13 bases from J; junction bases left unmatched: 8. From germline, CDR1 is SQVTM and CDR2 ANQGSEA. The CDR3 consists of 14 residues. The CDR3, as DNA: TGCAGCGTTGAAGGGGCCCCTAGCGGGAGGGCTCAGTTCTTC. Translating gives CSVEGAPSGRAQFF.

This clonotype was counted at least ten times. V usage is TRBV5-1 and J usage is TRBJ2-3, with D uncertain. V dropped 1 base and J dropped 4 bases, with 10 bases sitting between them. Germline-derived CDR1 and CDR2 are SGHRS and YFSETQ. The CDR3 extends over 14 amino acids. The CDR3: CASSLISGADTQYF. DNA for the CDR3: TGCGCCAGCAGCTTGATTTCGGGCGCAGATACGCAGTATTTT.

This clonotype turned up a few times. The V gene is TRBV5-1, the J gene TRBJ2-7; 8 nucleotides align to TRBD1. CDR1 and CDR2 from the germline V gene are SGHRS and YFSETQ. This CDR3 is 13 amino acids long. With V trimmed by 2 bases and J by 5 bases, 3 bases remained unmatched. The CDR3, as DNA: TGCGCCAGCAGCTTTGGACAGGGAAACGAGCAGTACTTC. Protein sequence: CASSFGQGNEQYF.

V usage is TRBV7-9 and J usage is TRBJ1-3; D unclear. V was pared by 3 bases and J by 0 bases, with 9 bases between. The CDR3 spans 15 residues. Germline CDR1 is SEHNR and CDR2 is FQNEAQ (reference sequence). CDR3 region: CASSLMSVSGNTIYF. In DNA, the CDR3 is TGTGCCAGCAGCTTGATGTCGGTCTCTGGAAACACCATATATTTT. Together with reference TRBV7-9 and TRBJ1-3, the CDR3 gives the full variable domain: DTGVSQNPRHKITKRGQNVTFRCDPISEHNRLYWYRQTLGQGPEFLTYFQNEAQLEKSRLLSDRFSAERPKGSFSTLEIQRTEQGDSAMYLCASSLMSVSGNTIYFGEGSWLTVV.

In the case of this clonotype: Since a much larger clone is just one base distant, this may be a read error. The rearrangement uses TRBV10-3 and TRBJ2-3, with D unclear. Germline loops: CDR1 ENHRY, CDR2 SYGVKD. The CDR3 is made up of 11 amino acids. V lost 6 bases and J lost 2, with 3 bases in between. CDR3 DNA: TGTGCCATCAGGAACACAGATACGCAGTATTTT. Translation gives CAIRNTDTQYF.

This clonotype was seen more than once but under ten times. The chain uses TRBV6-1 and TRBJ1-4; tentatively, D is TRBD1 (5 bases). The germline CDR1 and CDR2 sequences are MNHNS and SASEGT. This CDR3 comprises 15 residues. Trimming removed 5 bases at V and 6 bases at J, with 16 bases between. The CDR3 DNA reads as TGTGCCAGCAGTAAGGAAAGGGGTACGGATGAAAAACTGTTTTTT. Amino acid sequence: CASSKERGTDEKLFF.

This clonotype was detected a few times. V and J are TRBV30 and TRBJ2-3; 10 nucleotides agree with TRBD1. This CDR3 spans 15 amino acids. The trim removed 1 base at V and 4 bases at J, leaving 5 bases unmatched. Germline CDR1 is GTSNPN and CDR2 is SVGIG (reference sequence). The CDR3 is CAWSAEGQGSDTQYF. DNA of the CDR3: TGTGCCTGGAGTGCCGAGGGACAGGGGTCAGATACGCAGTATTTT.

There are many counts of this clonotype. The chain carries TRBV10-3 and TRBJ2-5; 11 bases align to TRBD2. In germline, CDR1 is ENHRY, CDR2 SYGVKD. Unmatched junction bases numbered 3, after V lost 2 bases and J lost 4 bases. The CDR3 covers 15 residues. This CDR3 is CAISEGLAGGETQYF. For the CDR3, the DNA is TGTGCCATCAGTGAGGGACTAGCGGGTGGAGAGACCCAGTACTTC.

CDR3: CASSRDGATQYF. The DNA for the CDR3 is TGTGCCAGCAGCCGGGACGGTGCGACCCAGTACTTC. The chain links TRBV7-9 to TRBJ2-5, with D tentatively TRBD1 or TRBD2 (5 bases each). Per germline, CDR1 SEHNR and CDR2 FQNEAQ (reference sequence). V was trimmed by 5 bases and J by 7 bases, leaving 11 bases between them. CDR3 length equals 12 residues. The variable domain in full, completed from reference TRBV7-9 and TRBJ2-5, reads DTGVSQNPRHKITKRGQNVTFRCDPISEHNRLYWYRQTLGQGPEFLTYFQNEAQLEKSRLLSDRFSAERPKGSFSTLEIQRTEQGDSAMYLCASSRDGATQYFGPGTRLLVL.

There are many counts of this clonotype. CDR3 in amino acids: CSVMKGNYEQYF. The CDR3 nucleotides read TGCAGCGTTATGAAGGGGAACTACGAGCAGTACTTC. This sequence joins TRBV29-1 and TRBJ2-7, with D possibly TRBD1 on 5 matching bases. The CDR3 loop spans 12 amino acids. The germline gives CDR1 SQVTM, CDR2 ANQGSEA. The V and J ends lost 5 bases and 3 bases respectively, with 11 bases between them.

The chain uses TRBV12-3 or TRBV12-4 and TRBJ2-3; D is unresolved. V was cut by 1 base and J by 4 bases, with 15 bases left in between. The CDR3 sequence is 16 residues long. In DNA, the CDR3 is TGTGCCAGCAGTTTAGTTGGTAGCCGGGCTTCAGATACGCAGTATTTT. Translating it yields CASSLVGSRASDTQYF.

The genes are TRBV11-1 and TRBJ1-6; D gene ambiguous. V lost 5 bases, J lost 0 bases, and 17 bases lay in between. The CDR3 length is 18 residues. CDR1 and CDR2 (germline): SGHAT, FQDESV (reference sequence). In DNA, the CDR3 is TGTGCCAGCAGCCAAGGAGTACTGCAAGGCTCCTATAATTCACCCCTCCACTTT. It encodes CASSQGVLQGSYNSPLHF.

The V and J genes are TRBV5-1 and TRBJ2-3, with no clear D. The length of the CDR3 is 14 residues. Germline CDR1 and CDR2: SGHRS and YFSETQ. Trimming pared 5 bases from V and 4 bases from J, leaving 14 bases between. CDR3 residues: CASRSWAESDTQYF. As DNA, the CDR3 is TGCGCCAGCAGGTCATGGGCGGAATCAGATACGCAGTATTTT.

The chain recombines TRBV12-3 or TRBV12-4 with TRBJ2-3, with D uncertain. Between the trimmed V and J ends, which lost 7 bases and 1 base, there was a span of 12 bases. CDR3 size: 14 residues. This CDR3 is CASKPHQGTDTQYF. Written as DNA, the CDR3 is TGTGCCAGCAAGCCTCATCAGGGCACAGATACGCAGTATTTT.

This clonotype was picked up a small number of times. J is TRBJ2-1 and V is TRBV14, with a tentative D call TRBD1 (5 bases). The CDR3 is made up of 16 amino acids. V shed 5 bases and J shed 5 bases, with 19 bases lying between them. Germline values: CDR1 SGHDN, CDR2 FVKESK. The CDR3 here is CASSTLGAGRNNEQFF. Written as DNA, the CDR3 is TGTGCCAGCAGCACCCTAGGGGCAGGAAGAAACAATGAGCAGTTCTTC.